This T cell receptor (beta chain) was obtained from a study of T cells after yellow fever vaccination. This clonotype occurred many times. Its target is unknown. Trimming at V came to 4 bases and at J to 2 bases, leaving 3 bases not matched to a gene. The germline CDR1 and CDR2 sequences are MGHDK and SYGVNS. The CDR3 runs 15 residues. TCRdb analysed the 5' RACE reads with MiXCR anew, one entry per CDR3 protein. There are roughly 350,000 distinct CDR3 sequences in the sample; approximately 4% occur only once, and about 22% lies in the top ten. Study results and limitations: Contamination by abundant bulk-population clonotypes could be present in FACS-sorted repertoires.

The gene calls are TRBV25-1 and TRBJ1-3, with TRBD1 matching over 9 bases. Sequencing used PBMCs, obtained 5 days after the yellow fever booster vaccination. This receptor was taken from a man younger than 35 who received the YFV17D yellow fever vaccine. CDR3 sequence: CASSGRDRAGNTIYF. CDR3 DNA sequence: TGTGCCAGCAGTGGCCGGGACAGGGCTGGAAACACCATATATTTT.